This T cell receptor (beta chain) was profiled in a study of T cell repertoires in cytomegalovirus infection. The overall study: Carrying CMV and the relevant HLA type showed in public TCR beta signatures. Study findings and constraints: Using cumulative public TCR beta family frequency, the authors identified those who carried CMV together with the relevant HLA.

As to this clonotype: Antigen: not known.

TCRdb processed the reads anew with MiXCR; each CDR3 protein has one entry. Of 400,000 to 600,000 distinct CDR3 sequences listed, roughly 42% are singletons. The V and J ends lost 7 bases and 7 bases respectively, with 10 bases between them. The CDR3 spans 11 residues. The receptor was derived from a human donor in good health (CMV status not recorded). Some clones in this sample may be carry-over from other donors' samples. J is TRBJ2-5 and V is TRBV12-3 or TRBV12-4; D not resolved. The sequencing used cultured PBMCs, collected from culture after CMV antigen stimulation. CDR3 sequence (DNA): TGTGCCAGCACCCTAGGCGGGACCCAGTACTTC. Translated, it gives CASTLGGTQYF.